One T cell receptor (beta chain) is described in this entry. The sample is drawn from a study of T cell repertoires in aging, cancer and after chemotherapy. TRB rearrangements spanning V, D and J were amplified using mixed TRB-A/B primers. TCRdb analysed the multiplex PCR reads with MiXCR anew, one entry per CDR3 protein. The table includes 2,500 to 3,500 distinct CDR3 sequences, 20% detected once. Amplification of TCR beta used genomic DNA extracted from peripheral blood. This TCR derives from a human donor with a solid tumor. Sequencing input: blood.

The chain's CDR3 is CASSSTGQGQNEKLFF. The CDR3 region has the DNA TGCGCCAGCAGCTCAACCGGACAGGGGCAAAATGAAAAACTGTTTTTT. The chain uses TRBV5-1 and TRBJ1-4, with 9 bases identical to TRBD1. The CDR3 totals 16 residues. J gave up 5 bases and V 3 bases, and 8 bases lay outside the gene matches. Germline V gives CDR1 SGHRS, CDR2 YFSETQ. Complete variable domain (other parts from reference TRBV5-1 and TRBJ1-4): KAGVTQTPRYLIKTRGQQVTLSCSPISGHRSVSWYQQTPGQGLQFLFEYFSETQRNKGNFPGRFSGRQFSNSRSEMNVSTLELGDSALYLCASSSTGQGQNEKLFFGSGTQLSVL.